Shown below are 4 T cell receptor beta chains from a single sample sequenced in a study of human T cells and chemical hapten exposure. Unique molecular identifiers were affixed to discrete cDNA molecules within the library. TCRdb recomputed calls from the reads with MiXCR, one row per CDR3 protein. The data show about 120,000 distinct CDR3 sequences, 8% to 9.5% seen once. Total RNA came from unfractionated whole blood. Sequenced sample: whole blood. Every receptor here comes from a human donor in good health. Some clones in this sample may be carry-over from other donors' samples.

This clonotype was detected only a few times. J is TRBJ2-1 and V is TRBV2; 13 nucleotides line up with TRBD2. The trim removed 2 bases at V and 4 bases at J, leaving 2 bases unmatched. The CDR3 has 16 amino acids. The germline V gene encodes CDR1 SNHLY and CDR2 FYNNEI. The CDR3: CASSERLAGGYNEQFF. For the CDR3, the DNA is TGTGCCAGCAGTGAAAGACTAGCGGGGGGTTACAATGAGCAGTTCTTC. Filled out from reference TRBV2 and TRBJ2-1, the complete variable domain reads EPEVTQTPSHQVTQMGQEVILRCVPISNHLYFYWYRQILGQKVEFLVSFYNNEISEKSEIFDDQFSVERPDGSNFTLKIRSTKLEDSAMYFCASSERLAGGYNEQFFGPGTRLTVL.

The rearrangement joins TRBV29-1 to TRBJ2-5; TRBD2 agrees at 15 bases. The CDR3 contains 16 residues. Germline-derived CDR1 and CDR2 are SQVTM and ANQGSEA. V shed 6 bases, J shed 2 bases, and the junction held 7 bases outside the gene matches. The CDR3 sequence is CSVWGLAGGRQETQYF. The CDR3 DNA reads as TGCAGCGTGTGGGGACTAGCGGGAGGTCGGCAAGAGACCCAGTACTTC.

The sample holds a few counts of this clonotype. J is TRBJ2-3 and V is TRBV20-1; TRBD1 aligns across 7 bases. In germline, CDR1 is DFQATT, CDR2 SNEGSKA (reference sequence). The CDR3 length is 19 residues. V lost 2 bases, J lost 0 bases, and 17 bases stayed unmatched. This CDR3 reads CSARNGSTQGTTSTDTQYF. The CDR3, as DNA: TGCAGTGCTAGAAATGGGAGCACACAGGGGACAACTAGCACAGATACGCAGTATTTT.

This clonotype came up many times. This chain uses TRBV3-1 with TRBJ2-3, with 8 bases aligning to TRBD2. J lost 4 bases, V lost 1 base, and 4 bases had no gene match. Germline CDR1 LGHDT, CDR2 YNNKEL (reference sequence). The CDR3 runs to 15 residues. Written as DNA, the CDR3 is TGTGCCAGCAGCCAAGGAGCGGGGGACGCAGATACGCAGTATTTT. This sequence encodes CASSQGAGDADTQYF.